This is a list of T cell receptor beta chains from one sample in a study of human T cells and chemical hapten exposure. Each CDR3 protein is one row after TCRdb ran MiXCR on the RACE reads. The table includes tens of thousands of distinct CDR3 sequences, around 15% detected once. Specimen: whole blood, collected in connection with sensitization to the hapten diphenylcyclopropenone (DPC). The receptor source for this set is a woman aged 45-59 years with alopecia areata. Some clones in this sample may be carry-over from other donors' samples. CDR3s leave out the opening cysteine and the closing phenylalanine or tryptophan. D genes are given only for firm matches.

V	J	D	CDR3
TRBV5-8	TRBJ2-5	NA	ASSRTLATDQETQY
TRBV2	TRBJ1-1	NA	ASSFGGGGFEAF
TRBV11-2	TRBJ1-2	NA	ASSLGRRANYGYT
TRBV12-3/TRBV12-4	TRBJ2-5	NA	ASSTPGPRKETQY
TRBV7-2	TRBJ2-7	TRBD1	ASSRDRSGDEQY
TRBV9	TRBJ2-1	NA	ASSESIYNEQF
TRBV7-8	TRBJ2-1	NA	ASSFRPGQGATYNEQF
TRBV27	TRBJ2-2	NA	ASSLPYTGELF
TRBV28	TRBJ2-1	TRBD2	ASSSGTRGDEQF
TRBV19	TRBJ2-7	TRBD2	ASSPPSGSRSYEQY
TRBV20-1	TRBJ2-7	TRBD1	SARNQPGQGVEY
TRBV20-1	TRBJ2-7	NA	SAGGRPEAEQY
TRBV7-6	TRBJ2-1	TRBD2	ASSPTSGRDAEQF
TRBV27	TRBJ2-7	NA	ASSLGSGAPYEQY
TRBV7-9	TRBJ2-1	TRBD1	ASSSRDRGLNQF
TRBV12-3/TRBV12-4	TRBJ2-7	TRBD2	ASSPLAGDGQY
TRBV5-1	TRBJ1-6	NA	ASNLSGQDGSYNSPLH
TRBV2	TRBJ2-1	NA	ASKGPTNLNEQF
TRBV6-5	TRBJ1-4	NA	ASSPGWKNEKLF
TRBV28	TRBJ1-2	NA	ASSDTGGYT
TRBV6-6	TRBJ1-1	NA	ASTQKGPRE
TRBV28	TRBJ1-1	NA	ASSSAGDSTEAF
TRBV7-9	TRBJ2-3	TRBD2	ASSKLTSGSRDTQY
TRBV25-1	TRBJ2-7	NA	ATQLAYEQY
TRBV12-3/TRBV12-4	TRBJ1-6	NA	ASSVGRERSPLH